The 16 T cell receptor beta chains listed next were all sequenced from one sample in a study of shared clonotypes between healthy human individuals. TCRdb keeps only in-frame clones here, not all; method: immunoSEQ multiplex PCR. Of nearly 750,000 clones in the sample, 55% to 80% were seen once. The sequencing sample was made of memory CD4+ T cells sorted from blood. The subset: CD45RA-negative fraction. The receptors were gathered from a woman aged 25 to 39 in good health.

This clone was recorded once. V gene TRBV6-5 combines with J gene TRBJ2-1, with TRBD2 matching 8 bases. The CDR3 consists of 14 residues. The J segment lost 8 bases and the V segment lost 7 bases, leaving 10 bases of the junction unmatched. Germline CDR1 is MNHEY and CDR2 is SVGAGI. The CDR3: CASKLRPAGDEQFF. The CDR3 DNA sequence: TGTGCCAGCAAGTTACGACCAGCGGGAGATGAGCAGTTCTTC.

The CDR3: CASSFIGQGEYEQYF. The CDR3 bases are TGTGCCAGCAGCTTCATCGGACAGGGAGAGTACGAGCAGTACTTC. This sequence joins TRBV21-1 and TRBJ2-7; the table's D gene call, TRBD1, was not cross checked with the DNA. TRBV21-1 counts as a pseudogene. The CDR3 extends over 15 amino acids.

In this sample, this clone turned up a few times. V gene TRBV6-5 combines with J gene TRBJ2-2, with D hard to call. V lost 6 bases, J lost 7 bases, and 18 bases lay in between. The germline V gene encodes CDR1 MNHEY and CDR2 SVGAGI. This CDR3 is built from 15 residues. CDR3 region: CASSYTPEDVGELFF. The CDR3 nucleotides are TGTGCCAGCAGCTACACCCCTGAAGACGTCGGGGAGCTGTTTTTT.

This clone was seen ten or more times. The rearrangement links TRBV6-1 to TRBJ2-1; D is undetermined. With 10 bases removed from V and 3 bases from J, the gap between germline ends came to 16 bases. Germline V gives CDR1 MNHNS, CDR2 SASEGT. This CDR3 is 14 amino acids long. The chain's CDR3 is CATKTVLLYNEQFF. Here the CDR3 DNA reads TGTGCCACCAAAACAGTTCTCCTCTACAATGAGCAGTTCTTC.

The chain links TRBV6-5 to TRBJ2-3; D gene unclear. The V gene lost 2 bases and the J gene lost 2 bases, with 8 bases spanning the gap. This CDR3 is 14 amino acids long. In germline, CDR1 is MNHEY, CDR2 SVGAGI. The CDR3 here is CASSYGSDTDTQYF. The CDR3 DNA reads TGTGCCAGCAGTTACGGGTCGGACACAGATACGCAGTATTTT.

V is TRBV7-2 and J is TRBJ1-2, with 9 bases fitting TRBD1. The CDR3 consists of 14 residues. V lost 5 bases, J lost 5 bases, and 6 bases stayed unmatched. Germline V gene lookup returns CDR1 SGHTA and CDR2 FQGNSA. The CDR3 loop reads CASSLQGAGYGYTF. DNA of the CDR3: TGTGCCAGCAGCCTACAGGGGGCAGGTTATGGCTACACCTTC.

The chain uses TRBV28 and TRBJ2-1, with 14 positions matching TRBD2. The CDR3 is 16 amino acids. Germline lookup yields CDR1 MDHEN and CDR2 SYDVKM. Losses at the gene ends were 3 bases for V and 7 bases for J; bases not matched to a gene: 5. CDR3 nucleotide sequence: TGTGCCAGCAGTTTGGGGGGACTAGCGGGAGCTAATGAGCAGTTCTTC. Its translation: CASSLGGLAGANEQFF.

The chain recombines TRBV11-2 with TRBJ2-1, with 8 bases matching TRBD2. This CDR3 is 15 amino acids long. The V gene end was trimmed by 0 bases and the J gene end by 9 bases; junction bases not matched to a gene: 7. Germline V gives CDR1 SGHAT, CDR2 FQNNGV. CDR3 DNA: TGTGCCAGCAGCTTAGAAGCGGGAGAGGTCGGTGAGCAGTTCTTC. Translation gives CASSLEAGEVGEQFF. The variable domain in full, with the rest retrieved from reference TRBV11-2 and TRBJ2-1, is EAGVAQSPRYKIIEKRQSVAFWCNPISGHATLYWYQQILGQGPKLLIQFQNNGVVDDSQLPKDRFSAERLKGVDSTLKIQPAKLEDSAVYLCASSLEAGEVGEQFFGPGTRLTVL.

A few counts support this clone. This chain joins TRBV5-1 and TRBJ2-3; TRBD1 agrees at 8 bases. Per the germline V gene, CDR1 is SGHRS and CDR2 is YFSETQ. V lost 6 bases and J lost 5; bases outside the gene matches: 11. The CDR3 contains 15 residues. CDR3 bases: TGCGCCAGCAACCGGGGACAGGTCCTTGGAGATACGCAGTATTTT. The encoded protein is CASNRGQVLGDTQYF.

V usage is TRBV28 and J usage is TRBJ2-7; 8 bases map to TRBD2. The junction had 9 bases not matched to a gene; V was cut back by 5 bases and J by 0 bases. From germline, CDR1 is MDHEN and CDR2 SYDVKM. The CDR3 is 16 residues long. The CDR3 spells CASSGETSAYSYEQYF. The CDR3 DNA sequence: TGTGCCAGCAGTGGGGAGACTAGCGCTTACTCCTACGAGCAGTACTTC.

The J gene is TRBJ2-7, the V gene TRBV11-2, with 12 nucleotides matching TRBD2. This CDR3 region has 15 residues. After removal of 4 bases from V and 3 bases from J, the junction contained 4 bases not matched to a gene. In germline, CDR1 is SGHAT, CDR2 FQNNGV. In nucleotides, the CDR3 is TGTGCCAGCAGCTCGGAGACTAGCGGGAGCTACGAGCAGTACTTC. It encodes CASSSETSGSYEQYF.

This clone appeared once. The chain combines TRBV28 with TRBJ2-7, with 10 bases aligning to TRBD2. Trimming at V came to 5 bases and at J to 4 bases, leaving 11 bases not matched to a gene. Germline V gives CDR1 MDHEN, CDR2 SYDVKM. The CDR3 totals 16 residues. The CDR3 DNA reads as TGTGCCAGCAGTATGCCTGGACTAGCGGTTAAGTACGAGCAGTACTTC. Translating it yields CASSMPGLAVKYEQYF.

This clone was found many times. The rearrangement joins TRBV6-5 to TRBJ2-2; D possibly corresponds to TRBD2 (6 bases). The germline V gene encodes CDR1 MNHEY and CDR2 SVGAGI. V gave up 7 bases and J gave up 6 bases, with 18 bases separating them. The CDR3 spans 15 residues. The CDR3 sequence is CASKRGAGPPGELFF. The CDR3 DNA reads TGTGCCAGCAAGAGAGGAGCGGGCCCACCCGGGGAGCTGTTTTTT.

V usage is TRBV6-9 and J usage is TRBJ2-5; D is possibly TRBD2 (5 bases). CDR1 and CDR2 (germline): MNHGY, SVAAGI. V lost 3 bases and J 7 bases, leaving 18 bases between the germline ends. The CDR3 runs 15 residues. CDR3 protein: CASSYTDPRVGTQYF. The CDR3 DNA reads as TGTGCCAGCAGTTACACGGACCCGAGGGTAGGGACCCAGTACTTC.

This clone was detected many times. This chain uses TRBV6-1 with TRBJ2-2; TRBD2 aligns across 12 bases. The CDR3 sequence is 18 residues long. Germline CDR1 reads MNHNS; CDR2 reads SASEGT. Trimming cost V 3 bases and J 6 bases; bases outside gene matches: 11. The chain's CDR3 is CASSESVLAGGGAGELFF. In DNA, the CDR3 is TGTGCCAGCAGTGAGTCGGTACTAGCGGGAGGTGGAGCCGGGGAGCTGTTTTTT.

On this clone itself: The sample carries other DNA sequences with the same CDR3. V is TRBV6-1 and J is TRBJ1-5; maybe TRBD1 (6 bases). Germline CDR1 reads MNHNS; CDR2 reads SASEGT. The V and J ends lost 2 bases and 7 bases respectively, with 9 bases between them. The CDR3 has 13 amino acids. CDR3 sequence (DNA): TGTGCCAGCAGTGAATTAGGGGGACAGCCCCAGCATTTT. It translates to CASSELGGQPQHF.